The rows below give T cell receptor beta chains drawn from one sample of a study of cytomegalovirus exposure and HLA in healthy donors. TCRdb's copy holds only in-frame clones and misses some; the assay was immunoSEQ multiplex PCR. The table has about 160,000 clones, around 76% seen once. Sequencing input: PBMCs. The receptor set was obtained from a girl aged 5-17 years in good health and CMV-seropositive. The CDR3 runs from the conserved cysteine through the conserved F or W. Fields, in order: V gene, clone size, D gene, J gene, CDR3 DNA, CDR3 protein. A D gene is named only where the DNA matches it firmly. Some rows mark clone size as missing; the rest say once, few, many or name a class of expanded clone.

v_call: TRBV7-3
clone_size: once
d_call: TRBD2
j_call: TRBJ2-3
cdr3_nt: TGTGCCAGCAGCCCCAGACTAGCGGGGGCAACAGATACGCAGTATTTT
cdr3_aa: CASSPRLAGATDTQYF

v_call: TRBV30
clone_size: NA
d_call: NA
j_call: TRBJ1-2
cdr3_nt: TGTGCCTGGAGTGTATCCCCCTCTAACTATGGCTACACCTTC
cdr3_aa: CAWSVSPSNYGYTF

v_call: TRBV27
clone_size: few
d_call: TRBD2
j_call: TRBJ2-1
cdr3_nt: TGTGCCAGCAGTTTATCGGGAACTAGCGGGACCGGGCAGTTCTTC
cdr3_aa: CASSLSGTSGTGQFF

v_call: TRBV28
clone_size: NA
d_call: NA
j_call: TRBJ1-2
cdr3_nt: TGTGCCAGCAGCGTGACGGAGGCGTCCTTATATGGCTACACCTTC
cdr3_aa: CASSVTEASLYGYTF

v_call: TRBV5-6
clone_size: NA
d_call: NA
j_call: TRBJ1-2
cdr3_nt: TGTGCCAGCAGCTTGGATCCAGGGTTCGATGGCTACACCTTC
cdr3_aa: CASSLDPGFDGYTF

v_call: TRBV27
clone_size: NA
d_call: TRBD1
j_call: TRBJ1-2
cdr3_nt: TGTGCCAGCAGTTTACGGCAGGGGGCAATGTATGGCTACACCTTC
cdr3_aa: CASSLRQGAMYGYTF

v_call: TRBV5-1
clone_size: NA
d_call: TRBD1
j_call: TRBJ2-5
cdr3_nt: TGCGCCAGCAGCTTGGACAGGGGGCTGCGAGATGAGACCCAGTACTTC
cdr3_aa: CASSLDRGLRDETQYF

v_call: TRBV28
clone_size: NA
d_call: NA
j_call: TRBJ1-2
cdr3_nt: TGTGCCAGCAGTTTAGCCGGTTACTATGGCTACACCTTC
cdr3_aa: CASSLAGYYGYTF

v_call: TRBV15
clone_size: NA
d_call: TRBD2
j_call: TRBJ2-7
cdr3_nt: TGTGCCACCAGCATCGGGCTAGCGGACGAGCAGTACTTC
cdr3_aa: CATSIGLADEQYF

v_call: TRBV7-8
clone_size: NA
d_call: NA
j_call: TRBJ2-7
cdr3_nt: TGTGCCAGCAGCTTAGCGGGAGGACCTATGTACGAGCAGTACTTC
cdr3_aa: CASSLAGGPMYEQYF

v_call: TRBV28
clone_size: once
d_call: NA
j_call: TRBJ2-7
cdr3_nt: TGTGCCAGCAGTTTCTCGGCGGGGTACGAGCAGTACTTC
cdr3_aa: CASSFSAGYEQYF

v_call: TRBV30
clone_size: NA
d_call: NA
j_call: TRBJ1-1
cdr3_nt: TGTGCCTGCGAGGGTTCGAACACTGAAGCTTTCTTT
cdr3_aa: CACEGSNTEAFF

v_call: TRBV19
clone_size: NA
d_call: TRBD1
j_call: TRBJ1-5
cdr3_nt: TGTGCCAGTAGTCCCCGGGACAGGGGAAGCAATCAGCCCCAGCATTTT
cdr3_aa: CASSPRDRGSNQPQHF

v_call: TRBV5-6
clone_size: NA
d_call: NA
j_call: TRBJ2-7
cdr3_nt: TGTGCCAGCAGCTGGATGAGGAGCTCCTACGAGCAGTACTTC
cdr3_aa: CASSWMRSSYEQYF

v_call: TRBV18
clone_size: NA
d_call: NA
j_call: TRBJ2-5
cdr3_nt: TGTGCCAGCTCACCACCGGGGCGGCAAGAGACCCAGTACTTC
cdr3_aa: CASSPPGRQETQYF

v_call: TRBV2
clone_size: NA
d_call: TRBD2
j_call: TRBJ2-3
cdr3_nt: TGTGCCAGCAGTCTACTAGCGGGGGGGAAGTCAGATACGCAGTATTTT
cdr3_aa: CASSLLAGGKSDTQYF

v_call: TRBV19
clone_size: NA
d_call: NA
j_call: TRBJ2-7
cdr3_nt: TGTGCCAGTAGTATGGACAGATCCTACGAGCAGTACTTC
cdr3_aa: CASSMDRSYEQYF

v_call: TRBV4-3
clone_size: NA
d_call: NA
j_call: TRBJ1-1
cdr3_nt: TGCGCCAGCAGCCAAGGTTTCGTGGAGGCAGGGGTGAACACTGAAGCTTTCTTT
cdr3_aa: CASSQGFVEAGVNTEAFF

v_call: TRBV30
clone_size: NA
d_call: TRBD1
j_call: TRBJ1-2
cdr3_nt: TGTGCCACGACCAGGGACAGGTATAGTGGTGGCTACACCTTC
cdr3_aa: CATTRDRYSGGYTF

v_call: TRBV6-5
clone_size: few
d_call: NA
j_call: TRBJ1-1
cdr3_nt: TGTGCCAGCAGGTCCTCGGGGAACACTGAAGCTTTCTTT
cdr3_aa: CASRSSGNTEAFF

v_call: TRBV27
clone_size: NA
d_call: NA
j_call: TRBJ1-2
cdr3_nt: TGTGCCAGCAGTTTCCAGGGTAACTATGGCTACACCTTC
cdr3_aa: CASSFQGNYGYTF

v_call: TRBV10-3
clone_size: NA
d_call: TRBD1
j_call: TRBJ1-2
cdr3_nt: TGTGCCATCAGTGAGGGACAGGGAGAAAATGGCTACACCTTC
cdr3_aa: CAISEGQGENGYTF

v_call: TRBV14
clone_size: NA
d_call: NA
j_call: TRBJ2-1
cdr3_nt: TGTGCCAGCAGCCACGGGGGGCCAGGTAGCTCCTACAATGAGCAGTTCTTC
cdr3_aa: CASSHGGPGSSYNEQFF

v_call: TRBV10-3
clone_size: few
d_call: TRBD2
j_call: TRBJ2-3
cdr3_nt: TGTGCCATCAGTGAGTCTTGGCGGGGGGGTGAAGATACGCAGTATTTT
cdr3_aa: CAISESWRGGEDTQYF

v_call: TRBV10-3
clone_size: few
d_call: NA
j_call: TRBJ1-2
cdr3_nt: TGTGCCATCAGCGCCCCGATCTTTCGGGGGGCGATTTATGGCTACACCTTC
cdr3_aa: CAISAPIFRGAIYGYTF

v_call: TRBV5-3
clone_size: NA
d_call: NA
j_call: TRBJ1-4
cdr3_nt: TGTGCCAGAAGCTTTCTCCGTAGACTTGAAAAACTGTTTTTT
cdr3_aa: CARSFLRRLEKLFF

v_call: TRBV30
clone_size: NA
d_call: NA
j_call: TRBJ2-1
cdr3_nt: TGTGCCTGGAGGGTGCTTTACCCGAGGGAGCAGTTCTTC
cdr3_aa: CAWRVLYPREQFF

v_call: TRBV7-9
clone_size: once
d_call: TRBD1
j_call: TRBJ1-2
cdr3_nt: TGTGCCAGCAGCTACGAACAGGGGGCGACCTATGGCTACACCTTC
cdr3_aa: CASSYEQGATYGYTF

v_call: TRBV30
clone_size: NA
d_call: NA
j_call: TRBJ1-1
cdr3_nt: TGTGCCGGGACGCGTCGGGGCACTGAAGCTTTCTTT
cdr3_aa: CAGTRRGTEAFF

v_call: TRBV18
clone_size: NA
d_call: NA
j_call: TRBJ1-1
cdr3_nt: TGTGCCAGCTCACCGGCAACACCTAGCACTGAAGCTTTCTTT
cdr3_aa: CASSPATPSTEAFF

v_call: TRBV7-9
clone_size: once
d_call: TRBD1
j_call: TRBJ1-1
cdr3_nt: TGTGCCAGCAGCTCCTACGGCACAGGGGCCGTCTCTGAAGCTTTCTTT
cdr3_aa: CASSSYGTGAVSEAFF

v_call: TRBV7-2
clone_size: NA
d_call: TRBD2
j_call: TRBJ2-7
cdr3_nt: TGTGCCAGCAGCTTAGCGGGGGGGGTGGGCGAGCAGTACTTC
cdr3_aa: CASSLAGGVGEQYF

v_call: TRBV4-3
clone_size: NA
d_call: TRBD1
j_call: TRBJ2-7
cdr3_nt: TGCGCCAGCAGCCAAGGGGGTGGGACAGGGGGCTACGAGCAGTACTTC
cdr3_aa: CASSQGGGTGGYEQYF

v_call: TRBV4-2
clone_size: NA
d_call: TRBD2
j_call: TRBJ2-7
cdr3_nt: TGTGCCAGCAGCCAGGAATGGACTAGCGGTACCTACGAGCAGTACTTC
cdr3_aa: CASSQEWTSGTYEQYF

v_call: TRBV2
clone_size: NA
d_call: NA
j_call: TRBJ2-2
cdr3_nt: TGTGCCAGCAGTGAACTGGGGGGGCTATCGAACACCGGGGAGCTGTTTTTT
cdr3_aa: CASSELGGLSNTGELFF

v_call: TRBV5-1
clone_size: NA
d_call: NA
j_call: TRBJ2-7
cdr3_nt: TGCGCCAGCAGCCAGGTCGGGGGATACTACGAGCAGTACTTC
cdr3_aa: CASSQVGGYYEQYF

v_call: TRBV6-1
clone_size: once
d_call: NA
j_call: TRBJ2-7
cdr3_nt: TGTGCCAGCACCCCAGGGGACGAGCAGTACTTC
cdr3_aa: CASTPGDEQYF

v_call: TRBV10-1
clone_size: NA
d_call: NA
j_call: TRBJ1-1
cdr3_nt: TGCGCCAGCAGTGAGACCAGGGCTGGCACTGAAGCTTTCTTT
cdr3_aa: CASSETRAGTEAFF

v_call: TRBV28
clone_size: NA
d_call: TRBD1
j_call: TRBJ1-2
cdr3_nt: TGTGCCAGCAGAGTCGCGGGTCGACAGGGTTTTGGAGGCTACACCTTC
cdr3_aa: CASRVAGRQGFGGYTF

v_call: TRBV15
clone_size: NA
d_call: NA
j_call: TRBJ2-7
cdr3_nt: TGTGCCACCAGCACAGGGTTTGGGTACGAGCAGTACTTC
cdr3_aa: CATSTGFGYEQYF

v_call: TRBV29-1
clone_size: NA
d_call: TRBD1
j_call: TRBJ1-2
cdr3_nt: TGCAGCGTCGCCGGGACAGGGGGCAGGAACTATGGCTACACCTTC
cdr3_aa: CSVAGTGGRNYGYTF

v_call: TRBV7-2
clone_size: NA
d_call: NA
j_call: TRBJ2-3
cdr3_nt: TGTGCCAGCAGCTTTAGGGACTCCATCACAGATACGCAGTATTTT
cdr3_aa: CASSFRDSITDTQYF

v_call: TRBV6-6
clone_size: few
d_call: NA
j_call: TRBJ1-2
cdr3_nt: TGTGCCAGCACCAAGGAGGATAGCGGCTACACCTTC
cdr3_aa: CASTKEDSGYTF

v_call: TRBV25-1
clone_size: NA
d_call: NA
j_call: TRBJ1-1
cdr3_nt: TGTGCCAGCAGTGACAGGAATGAAGCTTTCTTT
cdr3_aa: CASSDRNEAFF

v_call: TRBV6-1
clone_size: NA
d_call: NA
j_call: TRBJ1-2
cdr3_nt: TGTGCCAGCAGCTTACAGGGAGTCTACTATGGCTACACCTTC
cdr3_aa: CASSLQGVYYGYTF

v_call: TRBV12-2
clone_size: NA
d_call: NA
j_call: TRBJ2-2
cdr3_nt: TGTGCAAGTCGCTTAGTGGCTAGGCCTAACACCGGGGAGCTGTTTTTT
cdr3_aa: CASRLVARPNTGELFF

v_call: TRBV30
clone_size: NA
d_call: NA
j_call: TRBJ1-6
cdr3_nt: TGTGCCTGGACCCCGGGGGTCGAGGGTTCACCCCTCCACTTT
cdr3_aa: CAWTPGVEGSPLHF

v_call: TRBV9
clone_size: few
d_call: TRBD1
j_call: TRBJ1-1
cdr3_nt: TGTGCCAGCAGCATCGGGACAGGGATGGGGAACACTGAAGCTTTCTTT
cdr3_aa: CASSIGTGMGNTEAFF

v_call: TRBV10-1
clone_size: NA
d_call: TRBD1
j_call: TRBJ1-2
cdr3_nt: TGCGCCAGCAGCATGGGACAGAACTATGGCTACACCTTC
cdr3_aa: CASSMGQNYGYTF

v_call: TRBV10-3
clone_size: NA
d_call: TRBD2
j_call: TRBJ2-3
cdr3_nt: TGTGCCATCAGTGATGGGACTAGTCGCGCAGATACGCAGTATTTT
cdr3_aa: CAISDGTSRADTQYF

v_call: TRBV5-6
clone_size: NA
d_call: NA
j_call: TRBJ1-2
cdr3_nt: TGTGCCAGCAGCGCAATGGCGGGGGACGGGGTTTACTATGGCTACACCTTC
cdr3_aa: CASSAMAGDGVYYGYTF

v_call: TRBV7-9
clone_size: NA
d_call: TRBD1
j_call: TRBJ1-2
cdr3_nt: TGTGCCAGCAGCTTAGACAGGGGCCCCAGGGGGGGCTACACCTTC
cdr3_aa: CASSLDRGPRGGYTF

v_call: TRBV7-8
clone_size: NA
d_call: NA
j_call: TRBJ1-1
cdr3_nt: TGTGCCAGCAGCTTATATGACTCGAGGGCTGAAGCTTTCTTT
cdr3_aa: CASSLYDSRAEAFF